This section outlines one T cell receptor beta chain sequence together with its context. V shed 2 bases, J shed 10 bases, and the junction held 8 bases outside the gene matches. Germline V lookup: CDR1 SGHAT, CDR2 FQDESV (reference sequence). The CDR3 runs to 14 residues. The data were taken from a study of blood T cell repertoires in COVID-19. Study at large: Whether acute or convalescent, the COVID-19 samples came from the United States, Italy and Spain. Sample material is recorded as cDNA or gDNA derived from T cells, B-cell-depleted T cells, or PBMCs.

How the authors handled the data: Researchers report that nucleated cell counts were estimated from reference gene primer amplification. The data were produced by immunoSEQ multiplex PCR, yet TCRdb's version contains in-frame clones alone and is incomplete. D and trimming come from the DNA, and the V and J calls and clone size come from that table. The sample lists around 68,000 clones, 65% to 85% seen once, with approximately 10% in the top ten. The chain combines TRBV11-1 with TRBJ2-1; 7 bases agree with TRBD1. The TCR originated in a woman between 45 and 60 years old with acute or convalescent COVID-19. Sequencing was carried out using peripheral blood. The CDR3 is CASSLLVSGGEQFF. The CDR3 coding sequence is TGTGCCAGCAGCTTACTTGTATCAGGGGGAGAGCAGTTCTTC.